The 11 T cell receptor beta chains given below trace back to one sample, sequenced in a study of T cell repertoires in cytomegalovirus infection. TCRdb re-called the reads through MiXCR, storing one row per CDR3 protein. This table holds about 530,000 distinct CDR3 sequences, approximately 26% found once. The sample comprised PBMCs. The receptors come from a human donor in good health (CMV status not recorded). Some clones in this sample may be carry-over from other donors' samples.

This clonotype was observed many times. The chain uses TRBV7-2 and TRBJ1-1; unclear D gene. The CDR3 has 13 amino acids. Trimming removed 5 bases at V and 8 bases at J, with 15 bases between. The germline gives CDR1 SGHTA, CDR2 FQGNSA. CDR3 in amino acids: CASSPKGPSEAFF. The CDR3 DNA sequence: TGTGCCAGCAGCCCAAAAGGACCGTCCGAAGCTTTCTTT.

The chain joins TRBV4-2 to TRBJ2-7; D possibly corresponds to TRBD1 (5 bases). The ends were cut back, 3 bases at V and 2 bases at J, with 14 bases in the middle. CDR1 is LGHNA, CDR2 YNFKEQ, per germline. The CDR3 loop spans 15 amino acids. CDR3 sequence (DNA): TGTGCCAGCAGCCATAGGGGAAACCCACCCTACGAGCAGTACTTC. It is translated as CASSHRGNPPYEQYF.

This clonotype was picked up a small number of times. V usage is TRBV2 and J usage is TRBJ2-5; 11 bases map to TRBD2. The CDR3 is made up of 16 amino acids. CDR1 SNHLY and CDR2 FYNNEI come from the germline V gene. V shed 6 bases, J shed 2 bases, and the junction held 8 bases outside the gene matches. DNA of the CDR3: TGTGCCAGCAGCCCACTAGCGGGAGTAGAACAAGAGACCCAGTACTTC. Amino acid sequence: CASSPLAGVEQETQYF.

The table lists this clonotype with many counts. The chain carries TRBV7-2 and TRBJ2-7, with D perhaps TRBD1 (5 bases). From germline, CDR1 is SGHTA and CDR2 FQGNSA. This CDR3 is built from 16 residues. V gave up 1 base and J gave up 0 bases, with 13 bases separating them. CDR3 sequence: CASSLGVGASSYEQYV. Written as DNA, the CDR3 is TGTGCCAGCAGCTTAGGGGTAGGGGCGAGCTCCTACGAGCAGTACGTC.

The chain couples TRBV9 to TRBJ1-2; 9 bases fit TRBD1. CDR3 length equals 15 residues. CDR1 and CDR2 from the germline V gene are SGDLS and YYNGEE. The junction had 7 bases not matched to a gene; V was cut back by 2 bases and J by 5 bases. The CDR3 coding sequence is TGTGCCAGCAGCGTTGCCCCCGGGACAGGGTATGGCTACACCTTC. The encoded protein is CASSVAPGTGYGYTF.

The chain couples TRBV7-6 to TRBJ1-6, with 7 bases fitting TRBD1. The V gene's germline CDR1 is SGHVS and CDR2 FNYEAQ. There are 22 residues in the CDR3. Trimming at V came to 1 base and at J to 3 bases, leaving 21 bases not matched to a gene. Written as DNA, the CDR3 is TGTGCCAGCAGCTTAGGCGGTACAGGGGCGACTCACCCAAATCACTATAATTCACCCCTCCACTTT. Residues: CASSLGGTGATHPNHYNSPLHF. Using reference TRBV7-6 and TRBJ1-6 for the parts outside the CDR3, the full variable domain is GAGVSQSPRYKVTKRGQDVALRCDPISGHVSLYWYRQALGQGPEFLTYFNYEAQQDKSGLPNDRFSAERPEGSISTLTIQRTEQRDSAMYRCASSLGGTGATHPNHYNSPLHFGNGTRLTVT.

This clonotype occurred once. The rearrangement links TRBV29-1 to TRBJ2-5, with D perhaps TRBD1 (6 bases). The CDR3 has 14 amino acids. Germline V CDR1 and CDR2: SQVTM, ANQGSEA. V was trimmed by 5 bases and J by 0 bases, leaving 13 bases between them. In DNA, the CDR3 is TGCAGCGTTAACCTGGGGGCAAACCAAGAGACCCAGTACTTC. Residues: CSVNLGANQETQYF. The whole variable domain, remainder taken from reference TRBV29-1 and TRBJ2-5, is SAVISQKPSRDICQRGTSLTIQCQVDSQVTMMFWYRQQPGQSLTLIATANQGSEATYESGFVIDKFPISRPNLTFSTLTVSNMSPEDSSIYLCSVNLGANQETQYFGPGTRLLVL.

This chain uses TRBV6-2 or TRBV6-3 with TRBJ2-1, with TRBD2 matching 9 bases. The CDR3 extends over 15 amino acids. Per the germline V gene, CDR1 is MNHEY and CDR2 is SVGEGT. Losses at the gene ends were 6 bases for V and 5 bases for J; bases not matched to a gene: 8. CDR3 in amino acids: CASSRLAGIDNEQFF. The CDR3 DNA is TGTGCCAGCAGCCGCCTAGCGGGGATAGACAATGAGCAGTTCTTC.

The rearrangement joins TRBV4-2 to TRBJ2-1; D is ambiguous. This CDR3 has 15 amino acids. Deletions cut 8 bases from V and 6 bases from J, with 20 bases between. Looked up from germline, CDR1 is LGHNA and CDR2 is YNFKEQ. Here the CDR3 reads CASAKASRVLNEQFF. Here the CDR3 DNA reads TGTGCCAGCGCCAAGGCTAGTAGGGTCCTCAATGAGCAGTTCTTC.

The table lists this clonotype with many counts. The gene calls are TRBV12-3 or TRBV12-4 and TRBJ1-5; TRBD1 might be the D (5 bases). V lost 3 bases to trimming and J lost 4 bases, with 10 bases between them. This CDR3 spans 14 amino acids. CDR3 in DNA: TGTGCCAGCAGTTTGTTGCGGACAAATCAGCCCCAGCATTTT. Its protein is CASSLLRTNQPQHF.

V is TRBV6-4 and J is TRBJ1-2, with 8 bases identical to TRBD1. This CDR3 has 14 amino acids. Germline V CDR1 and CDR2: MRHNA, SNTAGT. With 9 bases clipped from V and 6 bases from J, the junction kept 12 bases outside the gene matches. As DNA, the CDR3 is TGTGCCAGTCGACAGGGGACAACTGGGGATGGCTACACCTTC. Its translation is CASRQGTTGDGYTF.